Here is one TCR beta chain with its context. The CDR3 covers 13 residues. The germline V gene has CDR1 MNHNS and CDR2 SASEGT. V lost 8 bases to trimming and J lost 5 bases; unmatched junction nucleotides: 7. Unique molecular identifiers featured in how the TCRbeta library was prepared. TCRdb passed the PCR reads through MiXCR, listing each CDR3 protein once. Here the sample spans 400,000 to 500,000 distinct CDR3 sequences, roughly a tenth being singletons. The data stem from a study of T-cell reconstitution after alpha-beta-depleted transplantation in children. This clonotype was obtained from a human donor who donated a stem cell graft to a child with acute myeloid leukemia. The input for sequencing was PBMCs from the stem cell graft donor, taken from the stem cell graft. The chain has TRBV6-1 and TRBJ2-7; 9 bases map to TRBD1. CDR3 sequence reads: CASDGTGGHEQYF. The CDR3 DNA sequence: TGTGCCAGCGACGGAACAGGGGGCCACGAGCAGTACTTC.